The entry that follows covers one T cell receptor beta chain sequence. Per the study methods: Reference gene primer amplification gave estimated nucleated cell counts. Sequencing used immunoSEQ multiplex PCR; TCRdb keeps in-frame clones, though not all of them. V and J calls plus clone size are reproduced from that table; the DNA served to infer D and trimming. The table has about 130,000 clones, roughly four fifths seen once. This entry comes from a study of blood T cell repertoires in COVID-19. At the level of the study: Specimens from acute and convalescent COVID-19 originated in the United States, Italy and Spain. In each case, the material was cDNA or gDNA derived from T cells, B-cell-depleted T cells, or PBMCs.

Trimming took off 3 bases at V and 2 bases at J, with 10 bases between the two ends. Looked up from germline, CDR1 is KGHSH and CDR2 is LQKENI. The CDR3 is made up of 14 amino acids. The clonotype comes from a human donor in a cohort sampled during active COVID-19. Source material: peripheral blood. The chain uses TRBV18 and TRBJ1-1, with D possibly matching TRBD1 (5 bases). The CDR3 DNA reads TGTGCCAGCTCACCTGGGGCCGGCAACACTGAAGCTTTCTTT. Translation: CASSPGAGNTEAFF.